This T cell receptor (beta chain) comes out of a study of T cell repertoires in ileal Crohn's disease. Study-level information: All patients had surgery for stricturing (about 61%) or penetrating (about 39%) disease. M6 samples are neoterminal ileum biopsies from postoperative colonoscopy. Study-level results: Compared with CD4 T cells, sorted CD8 cells carried more expanded clones.

Comment on this clone: Its antigen is not known.

The CDR3 is 13 amino acids. Germline V lookup: CDR1 KGHSH, CDR2 LQKENI. Germline trimming cut 5 bases from V and 6 bases from J; bases unmatched to any gene: 5. Regarding time point: neoterminal ileum biopsy at postoperative endoscopy, about 6 months after surgery. Eligibility required adulthood, ileal or ileocolonic Crohn's disease and indicated ileocolonic resection. Generated by immunoSEQ multiplex PCR, the TCRdb table keeps only in-frame clones and is missing some. There are 15,000 to 20,000 clones in the sample; over 60% occur only once, and 4% to 5% lies in the top ten. This receptor was identified in an adult with Crohn's disease. Material for sequencing was ileal tissue. The V gene is TRBV18, the J gene TRBJ1-1; 8 bases align to TRBD1. DNA for the CDR3: TGTGCCAGCTCAACAGACAGGGGACCTGAAGCTTTCTTT. It specifies CASSTDRGPEAFF.